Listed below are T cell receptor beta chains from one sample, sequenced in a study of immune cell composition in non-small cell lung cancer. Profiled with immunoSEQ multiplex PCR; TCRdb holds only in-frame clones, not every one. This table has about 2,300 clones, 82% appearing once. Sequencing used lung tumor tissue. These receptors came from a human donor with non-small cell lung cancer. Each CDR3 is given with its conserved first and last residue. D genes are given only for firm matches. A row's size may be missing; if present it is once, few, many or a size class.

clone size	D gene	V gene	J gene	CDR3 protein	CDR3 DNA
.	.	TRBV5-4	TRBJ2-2	CASIPGGQGGTGELFF	TGTGCCAGCATTCCGGGGGGCCAGGGAGGCACCGGGGAGCTGTTTTTT
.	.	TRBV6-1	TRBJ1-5	CASSESVWGGGDDQPQHF	TGTGCCAGCAGTGAATCGGTGTGGGGCGGGGGGGACGATCAGCCCCAGCATTTT
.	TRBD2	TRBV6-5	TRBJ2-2	CASSYTRLAAGELFF	TGTGCCAGCAGTTACACAAGACTAGCGGCCGGGGAGCTGTTTTTT
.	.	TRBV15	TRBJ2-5	CATSRDRRTAQETQYF	TGTGCCACCAGCAGAGATCGGAGGACAGCTCAAGAGACCCAGTACTTC
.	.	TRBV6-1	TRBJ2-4	CASSEVWQVNIQYF	TGTGCCAGCAGTGAAGTTTGGCAGGTAAACATTCAGTACTTC
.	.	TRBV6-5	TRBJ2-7	CASSPDRSSYEQYF	TGTGCCAGCAGTCCAGACAGGAGCTCCTACGAGCAGTACTTC
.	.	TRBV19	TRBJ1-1	CASSIPGTRSADTEAFF	TGTGCCAGTAGTATACCAGGGACTCGTTCGGCGGACACTGAAGCTTTCTTT
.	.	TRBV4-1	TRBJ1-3	CASSQGEFIRNTIYF	TGCGCCAGCAGCCAAGGGGAGTTTATCCGAAACACCATATATTTT
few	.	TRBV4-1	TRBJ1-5	CASSPDPGTIGNQPQHF	TGCGCCAGCAGCCCTGATCCCGGGACAATAGGCAATCAGCCCCAGCATTTT
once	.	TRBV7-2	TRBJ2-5	CASSLGVLGRETQYF	TGTGCCAGCAGCTTAGGAGTATTGGGGAGAGAGACCCAGTACTTC
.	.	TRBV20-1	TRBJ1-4	CSANIQRQLFF	TGCAGTGCAAACATCCAGCGGCAACTGTTTTTT
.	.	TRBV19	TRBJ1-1	CASSSLLGGRSTEAFF	TGTGCCAGTAGTTCCTTGTTAGGGGGAAGGTCCACTGAAGCTTTCTTT
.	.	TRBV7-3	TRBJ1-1	CASSLNRNTEAFF	TGTGCCAGCAGCTTAAACAGGAACACTGAAGCTTTCTTT
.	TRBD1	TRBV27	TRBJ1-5	CASSLRGLRQPQHF	TGTGCCAGCAGTTTAAGGGGGCTTCGGCAGCCCCAGCATTTT
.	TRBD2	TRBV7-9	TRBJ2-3	CASSLRTSGRSADTQYF	TGTGCCAGCAGCTTGAGGACTAGCGGGAGATCCGCAGATACGCAGTATTTT
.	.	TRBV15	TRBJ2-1	CATSRDRRNEQFF	TGTGCCACCAGCAGAGATCGTCGCAATGAGCAGTTCTTC
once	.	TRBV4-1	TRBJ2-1	CASSQDNRRTYNEQFF	TGCGCCAGCAGCCAAGATAACAGAAGAACCTACAATGAGCAGTTCTTC
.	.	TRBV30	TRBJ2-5	CAWMGSEGVGETQYF	TGTGCCTGGATGGGAAGCGAGGGGGTGGGGGAGACCCAGTACTTC
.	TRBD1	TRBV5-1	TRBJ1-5	CASRDRVGVGNQPQHF	TGCGCCAGCAGGGACAGGGTTGGGGTGGGCAATCAGCCCCAGCATTTT
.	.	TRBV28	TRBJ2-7	CASRSSVSYEQYF	TGTGCCAGCAGATCTAGCGTCTCATACGAGCAGTACTTC
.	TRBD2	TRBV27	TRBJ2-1	CASSPRGAGGPYNEQFF	TGTGCCAGCAGTCCCCGGGGGGCGGGGGGGCCCTACAATGAGCAGTTCTTC
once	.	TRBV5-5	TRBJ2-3	CASSPQRVETDTQYF	TGTGCCAGCAGCCCCCAACGGGTGGAGACAGATACGCAGTATTTT
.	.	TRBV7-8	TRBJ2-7	CASSSPPDSSYEQYF	TGTGCCAGCAGCTCACCTCCGGACAGCTCCTACGAGCAGTACTTC
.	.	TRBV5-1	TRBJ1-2	CASSLVGGDYGYTF	TGCGCCAGCAGCTTGGTGGGAGGGGACTATGGCTACACCTTC
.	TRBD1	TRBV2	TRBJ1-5	CASSVATGNQPQHF	TGTGCCAGCAGTGTTGCGACAGGGAATCAGCCCCAGCATTTT
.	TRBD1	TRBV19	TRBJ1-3	CASTGQGAGNTIYF	TGTGCCAGTACCGGACAGGGGGCAGGAAACACCATATATTTT
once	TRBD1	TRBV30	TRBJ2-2	CAWRAWTGGPTGELFF	TGTGCCTGGAGAGCGTGGACAGGGGGACCCACCGGGGAGCTGTTTTTT
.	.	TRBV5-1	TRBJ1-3	CASSLSHLDISGNTIYF	TGCGCCAGCAGCTTAAGTCACCTCGACATCTCTGGAAACACCATATATTTT
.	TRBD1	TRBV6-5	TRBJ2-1	CASNLRQGYYNEQFF	TGTGCCAGCAATCTTAGACAGGGCTACTACAATGAGCAGTTCTTC